This TCR beta chain was sequenced in a study of blood T cell repertoires in COVID-19. Background on the study: The origin of the acute and convalescent COVID-19 samples was the United States, Italy and Spain. From T cells, B-cell-depleted T cells, or PBMCs came the material, which was cDNA or gDNA.

The CDR3 runs to 15 residues. Germline CDR1 reads MNHNY; CDR2 reads SVGAGI (reference sequence). With 5 bases clipped from V and 2 bases from J, the junction kept 4 bases outside the gene matches. This clone was counted only a few times. Authors' methods: Amplification with reference gene primers provided the estimates of nucleated cell counts. Sequenced by immunoSEQ multiplex PCR; TCRdb stores in-frame clones only, minus some. The V and J calls and clone size are taken from that table; D and trimming were inferred from the DNA. Of roughly 84,000 clones in the sample, 85% are singletons; the top ten hold about 18%.

Input material: peripheral blood. V and J are TRBV6-6 and TRBJ2-3, with 10 bases identical to TRBD2. The sequence derives from a man older than 75 with active or convalescent COVID-19. CDR3 sequence (DNA): TGTGCCAGCAGTCAACTAGCGGGGTTCACAGATACGCAGTATTTT. It yields the protein CASSQLAGFTDTQYF.